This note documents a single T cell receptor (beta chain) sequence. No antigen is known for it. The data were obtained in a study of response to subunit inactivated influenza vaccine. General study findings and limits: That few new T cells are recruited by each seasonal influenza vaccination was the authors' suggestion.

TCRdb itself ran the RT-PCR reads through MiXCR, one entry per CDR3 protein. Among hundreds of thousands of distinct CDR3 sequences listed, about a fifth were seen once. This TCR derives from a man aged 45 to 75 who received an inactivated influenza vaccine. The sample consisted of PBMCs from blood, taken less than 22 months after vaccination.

The CDR3: CSARGAPKGNQPQHF. Here the CDR3 DNA reads TGCAGTGCTAGAGGGGCACCCAAGGGCAATCAGCCCCAGCATTTT. The chain combines TRBV20-1 with TRBJ1-5, with D uncertain. The CDR3 loop spans 15 amino acids. Germline V lookup: CDR1 DFQATT, CDR2 SNEGSKA (reference sequence). The germline V and J ends were trimmed by 1 base and 2 bases, with 12 bases remaining between them.